These 21 T cell receptor beta chains share one sample of origin, sequenced in a study of blood T cell repertoires in COVID-19. Clones were read by immunoSEQ multiplex PCR, and TCRdb kept only the in-frame ones, dropping some. The repertoire holds just over 350,000 clones, with roughly nine tenths as singletons. Material for sequencing was PBMCs or T cells enriched from blood (not recorded which). The receptors come from a woman in her 30s who had recovered from COVID-19.

The chain is built from TRBV6-1 and TRBJ2-4, with TRBD2 as a possible D gene (6 bases). The CDR3 is 12 residues long. In germline, CDR1 is MNHNS, CDR2 SASEGT. V dropped 2 bases and J dropped 11 bases, with 10 bases sitting between them. In DNA form, the CDR3 reads TGTGCCAGCAGTGAATGGGCGGGGCTTCAGTACTTC. It translates to CASSEWAGLQYF.

In nucleotides, the CDR3 is TGTGCCAGCAGTCCCACCGGGGCTAGCGGGAGAAGGAACACCGGGGAGCTGTTTTTT. Its protein product is CASSPTGASGRRNTGELFF. The chain uses TRBV27 and TRBJ2-2, with 10 bases identical to TRBD2. Germline CDR1 is MNHEY and CDR2 is SMNVEV (reference sequence). V shed 5 bases and J 1 base; nucleotides not matched to a gene: 13. This CDR3 is built from 19 residues.

The sample holds one count of this clone. As DNA, the CDR3 is TGTGCCAGCAGCCCACAACCGGGACTACCCTACAATGAGCAGTTCTTC. This encodes CASSPQPGLPYNEQFF. The chain recombines TRBV25-1 with TRBJ2-1; 7 bases agree with TRBD2. The junction had 10 bases not matched to a gene; V was cut back by 6 bases and J by 2 bases. Looked up from germline, CDR1 is MGHDK and CDR2 is SYGVNS. The CDR3 sequence is 16 residues long.

The chain joins TRBV28 to TRBJ1-5; D possibly corresponds to TRBD1 (5 bases). V lost 6 bases, J lost 3 bases, and 15 bases lay in between. CDR1 and CDR2 from the germline V gene are MDHEN and SYDVKM. CDR3 length equals 15 residues. Written as DNA, the CDR3 is TGTGCCAGCAGCCTAGGCGGGACCTCCAATCAGCCCCAGCATTTT. Encoded protein: CASSLGGTSNQPQHF.

This sequence joins TRBV5-4 and TRBJ1-2; perhaps TRBD1 as D (6 bases). CDR3 length: 13 amino acids. The germline V gene has CDR1 SGHNT and CDR2 YYREEE (reference sequence). V shed 4 bases and J shed 4 bases, with 11 bases lying between them. As DNA, the CDR3 is TGTGCCAGCAGCACAGGGAATCGCTATGGCTACACCTTC. Its translation is CASSTGNRYGYTF.

The chain links TRBV20-1 to TRBJ1-1, with D unclear. CDR3 length: 12 amino acids. Germline CDR1 is DFQATT and CDR2 is SNEGSKA (reference sequence). The V and J ends lost 3 bases and 1 base respectively, with 6 bases between them. CDR3 bases: TGCAGTGCTAGTCTGGCGAACACTGAAGCTTTCTTT. Amino acid sequence: CSASLANTEAFF.

In this sample, this clone turned up a few times. CDR3 loop: CASSLFGQSGNTIYF. For the CDR3, the DNA is TGTGCCAGCAGTTTATTCGGACAGTCTGGAAACACCATATATTTT. This chain uses TRBV27 with TRBJ1-3; possible D gene TRBD1, 6 bases. CDR3 length: 15 residues. The germline V gene encodes CDR1 MNHEY and CDR2 SMNVEV (reference sequence). V was clipped by 1 base and J by 1 base, with 8 bases between them.

The V call is TRBV5-1, the J call TRBJ2-3; TRBD1 is a possible D gene (6 bases). The CDR3 consists of 16 residues. Trimming took off 0 bases at V and 2 bases at J, with 13 bases between the two ends. The germline gives CDR1 SGHRS, CDR2 YFSETQ. In DNA form, the CDR3 reads TGCGCCAGCAGCTTGGAGGGGGTCGGCTCCACAGATACGCAGTATTTT. Residues: CASSLEGVGSTDTQYF.

The chain couples TRBV19 to TRBJ1-5; no reliable D call. Germline lookup yields CDR1 LNHDA and CDR2 SQIVND (reference sequence). Between the trimmed V and J ends, which lost 0 bases and 6 bases, there was a span of 15 bases. This CDR3 has 16 residues. The CDR3, as DNA: TGTGCCAGTAGTATAGATCCAGGAGGAATCGGTCAGCCCCAGCATTTT. It codes for CASSIDPGGIGQPQHF.

This sequence joins TRBV13 and TRBJ2-1; maybe TRBD2 (6 bases). CDR3 size: 14 residues. Trimming cost V 3 bases and J 5 bases, with 11 bases left between them. Germline CDR1 PRHDT, CDR2 FYEKMQ (reference sequence). This CDR3 is CASSFRLEDNEQFF. The CDR3 DNA sequence: TGTGCCAGCAGCTTTCGACTAGAAGACAATGAGCAGTTCTTC.

This rearrangement joins TRBV24-1 to TRBJ1-2, with D uncertain. From germline, CDR1 is KGHDR and CDR2 SFDVKD. The V and J ends lost 9 bases and 7 bases respectively, with 11 bases between them. The CDR3 covers 11 residues. DNA for the CDR3: TGTGCCACCGGTAACGGGTTTGGCTACACCTTC. Translation: CATGNGFGYTF.

This clone was seen a single time. This specimen includes other DNA sequences encoding the same CDR3. The V and J genes are TRBV28 and TRBJ1-2; maybe TRBD1 (6 bases). With 6 bases removed from V and 0 bases from J, the gap between germline ends came to 8 bases. Germline V lookup: CDR1 MDHEN, CDR2 SYDVKM. The CDR3 length is 13 residues. The CDR3 region has the DNA TGTGCCAGCAGGACAGGTTCTAACTATGGCTACACCTTC. Its translation is CASRTGSNYGYTF.

J is TRBJ1-2 and V is TRBV30, with D unclear. Germline CDR1 is GTSNPN and CDR2 is SVGIG (reference sequence). Trimming left V 3 bases short and J 5 bases short, with 7 bases between. The CDR3 sequence is 11 residues long. CDR3 protein: CAWRHAYGYTF. The CDR3 DNA reads TGTGCCTGGAGGCATGCGTATGGCTACACCTTC.

The V and J genes are TRBV5-1 and TRBJ2-1; maybe TRBD1 (5 bases). V shed 0 bases and J shed 4 bases, with 11 bases lying between them. Germline CDR1 SGHRS, CDR2 YFSETQ. The CDR3 consists of 15 residues. The CDR3: CASSLDGAPYNEQFF. The CDR3 DNA reads as TGCGCCAGCAGCTTGGATGGGGCCCCATACAATGAGCAGTTCTTC.

This chain uses TRBV18 with TRBJ1-2, with 10 bases matching TRBD1. The CDR3 totals 14 residues. In germline, CDR1 is KGHSH, CDR2 LQKENI. The V and J ends lost 3 bases and 6 bases, in that order; junction bases with no gene match: 4. The DNA of the CDR3 is TGTGCCAGCTCACCCACGACAGGGGGCAATGGCTACACCTTC. Its translation is CASSPTTGGNGYTF.

The CDR3 here is CASSQEGRVAEQFF. CDR3 sequence (DNA): TGTGCCAGCAGCCAAGAGGGGAGGGTGGCTGAGCAGTTCTTC. V and J are TRBV3-1 (or the pseudogene TRBV3-2) and TRBJ2-1; 7 nucleotides line up with TRBD2. CDR1 and CDR2 from the germline V gene are LGHDT and YNNKEL (reference sequence). The CDR3 consists of 14 residues. V lost 0 bases and J lost 9; bases outside the gene matches: 5.

The genes are TRBV10-3 and TRBJ2-7; 10 nucleotides agree with TRBD1. Germline V gene sequence: CDR1 ENHRY, CDR2 SYGVKD. The junction had 12 bases not matched to a gene; V was cut back by 10 bases and J by 6 bases. The CDR3 is 14 residues long. In DNA, the CDR3 is TGTGCCAGCATCCCCGGGACAGGGGAGATCGAGCAGTACTTC. Amino acids: CASIPGTGEIEQYF.

This chain links TRBV15 with TRBJ2-2, with D possibly TRBD1 on 5 matching bases. Germline values: CDR1 LNHNV, CDR2 YYDKDF (reference sequence). V was clipped by 3 bases and J by 6 bases, with 14 bases between them. The CDR3 is made up of 15 amino acids. CDR3 nucleotides: TGTGCCACCAGCAGCCTGACGGACACGCCCGGGGAGCTGTTTTTT. Translating it yields CATSSLTDTPGELFF.

The chain has TRBV12-3 or TRBV12-4 and TRBJ2-7; D gene ambiguous. The CDR3 has 13 residues. V lost 7 bases, J lost 2 bases, and 12 bases lay in between. This CDR3 reads CASTPGFTYEQYF. For the CDR3, the DNA is TGTGCCAGCACGCCAGGTTTCACCTACGAGCAGTACTTC.

V gene TRBV18 combines with J gene TRBJ1-5; TRBD1 matches at 7 bases. J was trimmed by 0 bases and V by 2 bases; bases with no gene match: 7. This CDR3 has 17 amino acids. Germline V gives CDR1 KGHSH, CDR2 LQKENI. In DNA form, the CDR3 reads TGTGCCAGCTCACCAAGACCCGGACAGGATAGCAATCAGCCCCAGCATTTT. It encodes CASSPRPGQDSNQPQHF.

J is TRBJ1-5 and V is TRBV5-1; TRBD1 aligns across 7 bases. Germline lookup yields CDR1 SGHRS and CDR2 YFSETQ. This CDR3 is 15 amino acids long. J was trimmed by 0 bases and V by 4 bases; bases with no gene match: 4. The DNA for the CDR3 is TGCGCCAGCAGCATGACAGGGACTAGCAATCAGCCCCAGCATTTT. It encodes CASSMTGTSNQPQHF.